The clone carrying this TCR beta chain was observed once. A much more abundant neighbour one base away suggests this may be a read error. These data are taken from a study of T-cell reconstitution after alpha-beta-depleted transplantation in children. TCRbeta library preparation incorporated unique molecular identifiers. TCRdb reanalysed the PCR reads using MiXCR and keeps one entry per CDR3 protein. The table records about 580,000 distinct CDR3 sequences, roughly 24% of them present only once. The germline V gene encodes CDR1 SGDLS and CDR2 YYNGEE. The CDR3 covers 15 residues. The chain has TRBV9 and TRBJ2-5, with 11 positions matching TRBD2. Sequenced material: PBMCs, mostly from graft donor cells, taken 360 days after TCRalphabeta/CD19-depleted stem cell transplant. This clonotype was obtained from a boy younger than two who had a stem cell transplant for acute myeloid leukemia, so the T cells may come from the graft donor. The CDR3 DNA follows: TGTGCCAGCAGTCTAGCGGGGGGTTTCCAAGAGGCCCAGTACTTC. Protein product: CASSLAGGFQEAQYF.